This T cell receptor beta chain was sequenced for a study of blood T cell repertoires in COVID-19. Study background: Acute and convalescent COVID-19 specimens originated in the United States, Italy and Spain. T cells, B-cell-depleted T cells, or PBMCs supplied cDNA or gDNA.

J gave up 2 bases and V 5 bases, and 5 bases lay outside the gene matches. Germline CDR1 and CDR2: MNHEY and SVGAGI. CDR3 size: 15 residues. Per the authors' pipeline: Reference gene primer amplification gave nucleated cell count estimates. Sequenced by immunoSEQ multiplex PCR; TCRdb stores in-frame clones only, minus some. That table supplies the V and J calls and clone size; D and trimming were determined from the DNA. Of more than 200,000 clones listed, 87% are singletons. The sequence came from a man between 18 and 35 years old with active or convalescent COVID-19. This chain joins TRBV6-5 and TRBJ1-5, with 8 bases lining up with TRBD1. Source material: peripheral blood. CDR3 region: CASSTTGDGNQPQHF. The CDR3 region has the DNA TGTGCCAGCAGTACGACAGGGGACGGCAATCAGCCCCAGCATTTT.